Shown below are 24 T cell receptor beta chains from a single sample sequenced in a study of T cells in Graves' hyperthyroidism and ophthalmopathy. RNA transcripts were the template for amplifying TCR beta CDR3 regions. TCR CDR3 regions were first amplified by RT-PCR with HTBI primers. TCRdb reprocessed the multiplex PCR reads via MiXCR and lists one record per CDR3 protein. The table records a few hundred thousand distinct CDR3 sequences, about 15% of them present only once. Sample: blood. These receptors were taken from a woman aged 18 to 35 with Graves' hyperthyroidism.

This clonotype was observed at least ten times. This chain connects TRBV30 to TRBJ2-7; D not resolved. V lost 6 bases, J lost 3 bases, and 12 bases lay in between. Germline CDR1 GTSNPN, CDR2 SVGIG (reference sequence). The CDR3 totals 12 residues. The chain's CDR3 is CACGEVNYEQYF. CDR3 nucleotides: TGTGCCTGTGGGGAAGTAAACTACGAGCAGTACTTC.

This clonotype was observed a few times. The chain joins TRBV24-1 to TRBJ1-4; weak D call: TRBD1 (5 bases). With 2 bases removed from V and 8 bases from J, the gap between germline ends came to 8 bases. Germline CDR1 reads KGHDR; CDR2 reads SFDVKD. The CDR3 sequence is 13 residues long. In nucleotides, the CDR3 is TGTGCCACCAGTGATTATCGGGGGGAAAAACTGTTTTTT. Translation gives CATSDYRGEKLFF.

The CDR3 is CAWSGGLAGDSEQFF. CDR3 nucleotides: TGTGCCTGGAGCGGGGGACTAGCGGGAGACAGTGAGCAGTTCTTC. The rearrangement links TRBV30 to TRBJ2-1, with 14 bases matching TRBD2. With 3 bases clipped from V and 9 bases from J, the junction kept 7 bases outside the gene matches. Looked up from germline, CDR1 is GTSNPN and CDR2 is SVGIG (reference sequence). The CDR3 contains 15 residues.

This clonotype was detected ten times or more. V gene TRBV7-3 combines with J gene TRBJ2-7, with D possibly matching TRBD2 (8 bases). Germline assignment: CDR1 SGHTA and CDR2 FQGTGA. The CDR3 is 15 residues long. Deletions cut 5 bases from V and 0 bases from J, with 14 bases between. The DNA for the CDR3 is TGTGCCAGCAGCCCACAGGGGACTAGCTCCTACGAGCAGTACTTC. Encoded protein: CASSPQGTSSYEQYF.

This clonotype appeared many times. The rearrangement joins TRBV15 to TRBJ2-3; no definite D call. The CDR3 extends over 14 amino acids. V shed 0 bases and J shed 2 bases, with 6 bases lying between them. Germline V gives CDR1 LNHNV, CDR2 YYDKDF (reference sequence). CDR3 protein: CATSRDLVTDTQYF. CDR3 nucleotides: TGTGCCACCAGCAGAGATCTCGTCACAGATACGCAGTATTTT.

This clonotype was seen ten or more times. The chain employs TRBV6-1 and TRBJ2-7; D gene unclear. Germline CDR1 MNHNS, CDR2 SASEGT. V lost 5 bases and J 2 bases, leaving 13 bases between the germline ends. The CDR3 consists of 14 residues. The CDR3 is CASSSPRSTYEQYF. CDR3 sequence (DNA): TGTGCCAGCAGTTCCCCTAGATCAACCTACGAGCAGTACTTC.

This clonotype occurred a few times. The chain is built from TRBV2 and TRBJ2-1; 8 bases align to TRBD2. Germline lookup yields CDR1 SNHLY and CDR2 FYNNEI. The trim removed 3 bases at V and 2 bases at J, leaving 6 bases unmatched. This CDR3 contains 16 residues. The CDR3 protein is CASSEGRGATYNEQFF. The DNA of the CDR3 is TGTGCCAGCAGTGAGGGGCGGGGGGCCACCTACAATGAGCAGTTCTTC.

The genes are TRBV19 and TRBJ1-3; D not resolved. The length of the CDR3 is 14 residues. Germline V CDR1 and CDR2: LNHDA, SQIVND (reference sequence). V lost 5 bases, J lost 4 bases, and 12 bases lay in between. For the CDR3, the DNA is TGTGCCAGTAGTCGCCAGACTGAAGGAAACACCATATATTTT. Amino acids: CASSRQTEGNTIYF.

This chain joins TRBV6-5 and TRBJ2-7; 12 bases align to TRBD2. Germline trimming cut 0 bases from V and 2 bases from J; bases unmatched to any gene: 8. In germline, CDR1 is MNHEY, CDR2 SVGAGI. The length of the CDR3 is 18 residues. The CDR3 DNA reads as TGTGCCAGCAGTTACTCGATGACTAGCGGGAGATGCGCCTACGAGCAGTACTTC. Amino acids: CASSYSMTSGRCAYEQYF.

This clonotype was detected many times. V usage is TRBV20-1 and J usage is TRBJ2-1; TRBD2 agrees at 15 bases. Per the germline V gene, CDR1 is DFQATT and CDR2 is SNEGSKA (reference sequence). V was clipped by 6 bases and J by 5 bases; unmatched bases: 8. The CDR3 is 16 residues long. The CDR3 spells CSADLGLAGGNNEQFF. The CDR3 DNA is TGCAGTGCGGACTTGGGACTAGCGGGGGGCAACAATGAGCAGTTCTTC.

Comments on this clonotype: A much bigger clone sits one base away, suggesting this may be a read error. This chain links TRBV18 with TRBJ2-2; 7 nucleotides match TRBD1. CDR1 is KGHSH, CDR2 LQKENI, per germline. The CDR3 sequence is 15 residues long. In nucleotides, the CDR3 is TGTACCAGCTCACCCACAGGGGTTTCCACCGGGGAGCTGTTTTTT. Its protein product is CTSSPTGVSTGELFF.

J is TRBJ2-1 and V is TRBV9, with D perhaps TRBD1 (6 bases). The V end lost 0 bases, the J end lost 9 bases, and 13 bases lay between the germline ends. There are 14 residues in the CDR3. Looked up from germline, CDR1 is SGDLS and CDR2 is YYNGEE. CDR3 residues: CASSVESRGGEQFF. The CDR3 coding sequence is TGTGCCAGCAGCGTAGAGTCCAGGGGCGGTGAGCAGTTCTTC.

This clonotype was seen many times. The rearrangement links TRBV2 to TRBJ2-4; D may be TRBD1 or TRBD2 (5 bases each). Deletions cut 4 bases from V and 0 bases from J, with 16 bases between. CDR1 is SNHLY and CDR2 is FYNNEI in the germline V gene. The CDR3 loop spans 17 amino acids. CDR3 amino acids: CASSVKGPRLAKNIQYF. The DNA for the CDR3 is TGTGCCAGCAGTGTAAAGGGACCCAGACTAGCCAAAAACATTCAGTACTTC.

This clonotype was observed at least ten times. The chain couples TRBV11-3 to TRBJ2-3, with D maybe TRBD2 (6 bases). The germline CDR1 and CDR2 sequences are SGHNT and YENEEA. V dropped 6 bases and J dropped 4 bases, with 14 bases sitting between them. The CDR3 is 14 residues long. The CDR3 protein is CASSRRTGADTQYF. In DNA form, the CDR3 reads TGTGCCAGCAGTCGAAGGACGGGGGCAGATACGCAGTATTTT. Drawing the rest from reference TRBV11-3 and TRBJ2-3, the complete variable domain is EAGVVQSPRYKIIEKKQPVAFWCNPISGHNTLYWYLQNLGQGPELLIRYENEEAVDDSQLPKDRFSAERLKGVDSTLKIQPAELGDSAVYLCASSRRTGADTQYFGPGTRLTVL.

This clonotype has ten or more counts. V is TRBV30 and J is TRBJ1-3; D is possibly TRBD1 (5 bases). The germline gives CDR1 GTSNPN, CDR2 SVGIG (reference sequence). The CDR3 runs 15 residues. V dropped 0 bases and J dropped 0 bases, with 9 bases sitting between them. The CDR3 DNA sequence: TGTGCCTGGAGTGTAGAGACAGCCTCTGGAAACACCATATATTTT. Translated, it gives CAWSVETASGNTIYF.

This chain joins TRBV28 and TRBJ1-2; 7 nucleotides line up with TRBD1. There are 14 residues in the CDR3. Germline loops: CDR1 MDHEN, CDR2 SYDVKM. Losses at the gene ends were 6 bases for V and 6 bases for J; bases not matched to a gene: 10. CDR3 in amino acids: CASRRTGTADGYTF. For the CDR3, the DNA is TGTGCCAGCAGAAGAACCGGGACAGCGGATGGCTACACCTTC.

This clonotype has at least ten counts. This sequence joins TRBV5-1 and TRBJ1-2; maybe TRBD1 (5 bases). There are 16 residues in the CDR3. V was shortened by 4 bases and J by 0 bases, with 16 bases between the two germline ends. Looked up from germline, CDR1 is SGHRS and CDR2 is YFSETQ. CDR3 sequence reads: CASSLADGQANYGYTF. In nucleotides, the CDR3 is TGCGCCAGCAGCCTAGCGGACGGACAAGCTAACTATGGCTACACCTTC.

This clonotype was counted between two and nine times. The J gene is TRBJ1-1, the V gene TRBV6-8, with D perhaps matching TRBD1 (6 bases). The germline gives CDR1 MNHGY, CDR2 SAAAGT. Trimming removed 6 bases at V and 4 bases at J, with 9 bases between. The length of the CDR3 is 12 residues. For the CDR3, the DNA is TGTGCCAGCAGAGGGGGAAGCACTGAAGCTTTCTTT. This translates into CASRGGSTEAFF.

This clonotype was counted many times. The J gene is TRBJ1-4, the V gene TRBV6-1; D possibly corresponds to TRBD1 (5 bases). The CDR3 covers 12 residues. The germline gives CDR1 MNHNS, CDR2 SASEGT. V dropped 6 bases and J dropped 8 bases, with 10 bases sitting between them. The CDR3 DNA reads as TGTGCCAGCAGGGAGGGGCTGGAAAAACTGTTTTTT. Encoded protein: CASREGLEKLFF.

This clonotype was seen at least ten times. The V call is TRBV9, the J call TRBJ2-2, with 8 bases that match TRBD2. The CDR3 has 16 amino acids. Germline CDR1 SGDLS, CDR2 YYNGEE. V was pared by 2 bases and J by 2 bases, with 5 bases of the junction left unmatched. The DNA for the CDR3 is TGTGCCAGCAGCGTCGGAGCGGGGGTTAACACCGGGGAGCTGTTTTTT. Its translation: CASSVGAGVNTGELFF.

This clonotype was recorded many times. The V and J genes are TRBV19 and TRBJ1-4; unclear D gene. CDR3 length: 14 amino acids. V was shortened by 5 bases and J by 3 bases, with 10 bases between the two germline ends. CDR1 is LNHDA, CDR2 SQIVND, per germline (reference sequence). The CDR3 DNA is TGTGCCAGTAGTGGACCTCGGGCTAATGAAAAACTGTTTTTT. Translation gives CASSGPRANEKLFF.

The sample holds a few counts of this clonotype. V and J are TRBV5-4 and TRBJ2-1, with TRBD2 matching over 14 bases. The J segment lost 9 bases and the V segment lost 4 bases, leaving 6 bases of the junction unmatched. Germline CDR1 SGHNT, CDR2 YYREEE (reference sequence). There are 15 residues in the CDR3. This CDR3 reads CASSPVGLAGGEQFF. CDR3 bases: TGTGCCAGCAGCCCCGTCGGACTAGCGGGAGGTGAGCAGTTCTTC.

The CDR3 reads CASGLDPSTDTQYF. CDR3 bases: TGCGCCAGCGGGCTCGATCCTAGCACAGATACGCAGTATTTT. The chain is built from TRBV5-1 and TRBJ2-3; unclear D gene. CDR3 length equals 14 residues. Trimming stripped 7 bases from V and 0 bases from J, with 12 bases between. Per the germline V gene, CDR1 is SGHRS and CDR2 is YFSETQ.

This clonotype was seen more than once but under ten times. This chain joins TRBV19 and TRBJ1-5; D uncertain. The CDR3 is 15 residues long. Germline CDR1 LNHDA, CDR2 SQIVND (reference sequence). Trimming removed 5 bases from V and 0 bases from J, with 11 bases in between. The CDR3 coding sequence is TGTGCCAGTAGTCCCCAGCTTTATAGCAATCAGCCCCAGCATTTT. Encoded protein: CASSPQLYSNQPQHF.